One sample yielded the 8 T cell receptor beta chains listed below, sequenced in a study of blood T cells in healthy people across ages. Primed by a sample-barcoded 5' primer and a J-beta primer mix, a second PCR proceeded for about 6 to 12 cycles. From the 5' RACE reads, TCRdb called clonotypes with MiXCR, one entry per CDR3 protein. The sample records hundreds of thousands of distinct CDR3 sequences, under 25% being singletons. Sequenced material: blood. These receptors originate from a man in his 70s in good health.

CDR3 protein: CSVDRQGGTDTQYF. The CDR3 nucleotides are TGCAGCGTTGATCGACAGGGAGGCACAGATACGCAGTATTTT. This sequence joins TRBV29-1 and TRBJ2-3; TRBD1 agrees at 7 bases. V shed 3 bases and J 1 base; nucleotides not matched to a gene: 4. CDR3 length: 14 amino acids. Germline-derived CDR1 and CDR2 are SQVTM and ANQGSEA.

A few counts support this clonotype. The chain employs TRBV30 and TRBJ1-2, with D unclear. This CDR3 region has 13 residues. V was pared by 6 bases and J by 0 bases, with 11 bases between. The germline V gene encodes CDR1 GTSNPN and CDR2 SVGIG (reference sequence). The CDR3 spells CACAIGPNYGYTF. CDR3 coding DNA: TGTGCCTGTGCGATAGGGCCTAACTATGGCTACACCTTC.

The V gene is TRBV5-6, the J gene TRBJ2-1; 7 nucleotides line up with TRBD1. With V trimmed by 1 base and J by 1 base, 2 bases remained unmatched. This CDR3 is 15 amino acids long. CDR1 and CDR2 from the germline V gene are SGHDT and YYEEEE. As DNA, the CDR3 is TGTGCCAGCAGCTTGCCACAGGGGTCCTACAATGAGCAGTTCTTC. Protein product: CASSLPQGSYNEQFF.

The rearrangement uses TRBV24-1 and TRBJ2-5; 10 nucleotides agree with TRBD1. This CDR3 is 19 amino acids long. Looked up from germline, CDR1 is KGHDR and CDR2 is SFDVKD. Trimming took 2 bases from V and 3 from J; bases not matched to a gene: 14. This CDR3 is CATSDYSGQGPGIKETQYF. The CDR3 nucleotides read TGTGCCACCAGTGATTACTCGGGACAGGGGCCAGGCATTAAAGAGACCCAGTACTTC.

There are many counts of this clonotype. The gene calls are TRBV20-1 and TRBJ2-1; 9 nucleotides match TRBD2. V was clipped by 0 bases and J by 6 bases; unmatched bases: 9. There are 16 residues in the CDR3. Germline V gives CDR1 DFQATT, CDR2 SNEGSKA (reference sequence). The CDR3 spells CSARDLGREGPNEQFF. DNA for the CDR3: TGCAGTGCTAGAGATCTAGGGCGGGAGGGTCCCAATGAGCAGTTCTTC.

The gene calls are TRBV4-1 and TRBJ2-7; a possible D gene is TRBD1 (5 bases). V lost 0 bases to trimming and J lost 6 bases, with 12 bases between them. Germline CDR1 is MGHRA and CDR2 is YSYEKL. This CDR3 comprises 14 residues. The CDR3 spells CASSQDLLGAEQYF. The DNA of the CDR3 is TGCGCCAGCAGCCAAGATCTTTTAGGGGCCGAGCAGTACTTC.

This clonotype was counted a few times. The rearrangement uses TRBV20-1 and TRBJ2-5; D may be TRBD2 (5 bases). Germline CDR1 DFQATT, CDR2 SNEGSKA (reference sequence). This CDR3 has 13 amino acids. V was shortened by 1 base and J by 5 bases, with 11 bases between the two germline ends. As DNA, the CDR3 is TGCAGTGCTAGAGCTAGCTATGGGGAGACCCAGTACTTC. Encoded protein: CSARASYGETQYF.

This clonotype turned up a few times. V usage is TRBV20-1 and J usage is TRBJ2-7; 8 bases agree with TRBD1. CDR3 length: 14 residues. With 6 bases clipped from V and 3 bases from J, the junction kept 10 bases outside the gene matches. CDR1 and CDR2 from the germline V gene are DFQATT and SNEGSKA (reference sequence). CDR3 DNA sequence: TGCAGTGCGGGAACCGGGACAGGAAACTACGAGCAGTACTTC. Translation: CSAGTGTGNYEQYF.